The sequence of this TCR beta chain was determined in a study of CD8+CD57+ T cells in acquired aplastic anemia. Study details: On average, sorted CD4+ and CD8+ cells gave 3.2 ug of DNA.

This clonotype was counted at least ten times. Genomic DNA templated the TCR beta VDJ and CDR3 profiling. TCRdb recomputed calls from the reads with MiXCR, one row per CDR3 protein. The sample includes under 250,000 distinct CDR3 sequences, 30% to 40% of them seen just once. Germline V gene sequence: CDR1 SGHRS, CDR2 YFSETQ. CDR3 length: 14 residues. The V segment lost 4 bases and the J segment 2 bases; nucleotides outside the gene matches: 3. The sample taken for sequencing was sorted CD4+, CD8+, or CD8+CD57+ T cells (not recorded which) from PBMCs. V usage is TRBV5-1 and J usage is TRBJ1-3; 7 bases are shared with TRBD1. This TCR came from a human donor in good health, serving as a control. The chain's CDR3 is CASSGGGTGNTIYF. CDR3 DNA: TGCGCCAGCAGCGGAGGGGGCACTGGAAACACCATATATTTT.